The 28 T cell receptor beta chains presented below share a single source sample, sequenced in a study of blood T cell repertoires in COVID-19. The repertoire was sequenced with immunoSEQ multiplex PCR; TCRdb's copy has only in-frame clones and lacks some. Of roughly 30,000 clones in the sample, more than 85% are singletons; the top ten hold around 5.5%. The sample consisted of peripheral blood. The receptors come from a human donor in a cohort sampled during active COVID-19.

J is TRBJ2-3 and V is TRBV7-9; D is undetermined. This CDR3 spans 14 amino acids. V was pared by 5 bases and J by 1 base, with 10 bases between. In germline, CDR1 is SEHNR, CDR2 FQNEAQ (reference sequence). The CDR3 DNA follows: TGTGCCAGCAGCCCAGCCACAGGCACAGATACGCAGTATTTT. It is translated as CASSPATGTDTQYF.

This chain joins TRBV19 and TRBJ2-1, with 9 bases identical to TRBD2. The germline gives CDR1 LNHDA, CDR2 SQIVND (reference sequence). Germline trimming cut 2 bases from V and 2 bases from J; bases unmatched to any gene: 1. The CDR3 consists of 15 residues. The CDR3 nucleotides read TGTGCCAGTAGTATACTAGCGGGGACCTACAATGAGCAGTTCTTC. Its protein product is CASSILAGTYNEQFF.

The CDR3 here is CASRMGGGWSSYNEQFF. The DNA for the CDR3 is TGTGCCAGTAGGATGGGCGGAGGCTGGAGCTCCTACAATGAGCAGTTCTTC. The chain has TRBV19 and TRBJ2-1; tentatively, D is TRBD2 (5 bases). Germline V gene sequence: CDR1 LNHDA, CDR2 SQIVND (reference sequence). The V gene lost 6 bases and the J gene lost 0 bases, with 18 bases spanning the gap. CDR3 length: 17 amino acids.

This clone has only a few counts. This chain joins TRBV5-1 and TRBJ2-3; no clear D gene. The ends were cut back, 1 base at V and 2 bases at J, with 8 bases in the middle. CDR1 and CDR2 (germline): SGHRS, YFSETQ. CDR3 length equals 14 residues. CDR3: CASSLQQFTDTQYF. In DNA form, the CDR3 reads TGCGCCAGCAGCTTGCAACAGTTCACAGATACGCAGTATTTT. The full variable domain, rest sourced from reference TRBV5-1 and TRBJ2-3, is KAGVTQTPRYLIKTRGQQVTLSCSPISGHRSVSWYQQTPGQGLQFLFEYFSETQRNKGNFPGRFSGRQFSNSRSEMNVSTLELGDSALYLCASSLQQFTDTQYFGPGTRLTVL.

This chain uses TRBV3-1 (or the pseudogene TRBV3-2) with TRBJ2-2; 10 bases align to TRBD2. Unmatched junction bases numbered 15, after V lost 4 bases and J lost 7 bases. Germline V lookup: CDR1 LGHDT, CDR2 YNNKEL (reference sequence). The CDR3 totals 18 residues. This CDR3 is CASSRAASGRLSHGELFF. CDR3 nucleotide sequence: TGTGCCAGCAGCCGGGCGGCTAGCGGGAGATTGTCCCACGGGGAGCTGTTTTTT.

This chain links TRBV30 with TRBJ1-2, with 8 nucleotides matching TRBD1. V was pared by 0 bases and J by 6 bases, with 6 bases of the junction left unmatched. This CDR3 spans 14 amino acids. CDR1 is GTSNPN, CDR2 SVGIG, per germline (reference sequence). CDR3 in DNA: TGTGCCTGGAGTGTATCAGGGGGCGTACATGGCTACACCTTC. Its translation is CAWSVSGGVHGYTF.

V is TRBV6-5 and J is TRBJ2-3, with 8 bases identical to TRBD2. Germline V gene lookup returns CDR1 MNHEY and CDR2 SVGAGI. The CDR3 contains 15 residues. Trimming took 5 bases from V and 3 from J; bases not matched to a gene: 7. The CDR3 bases are TGTGCCAGCAGTCTGAGCGGGGGACCTACAGATACGCAGTATTTT. The encoded protein is CASSLSGGPTDTQYF.

V and J are TRBV11-2 and TRBJ2-1; 7 bases are a match to TRBD2. With 10 bases clipped from V and 4 bases from J, the junction kept 7 bases outside the gene matches. Germline-derived CDR1 and CDR2 are SGHAT and FQNNGV. CDR3 length: 13 amino acids. The CDR3 loop is CATLGLDYNEQFF. The DNA of the CDR3 is TGTGCCACTCTAGGACTAGATTACAATGAGCAGTTCTTC.

In DNA form, the CDR3 reads TGTGCCACCAGTAAACCGGGGTCTGGAAACACCATATATTTT. Protein sequence: CATSKPGSGNTIYF. V usage is TRBV15 and J usage is TRBJ1-3, with unresolved D. This CDR3 contains 14 residues. The germline gives CDR1 LNHNV, CDR2 YYDKDF (reference sequence). V dropped 6 bases and J dropped 1 base, with 10 bases sitting between them. Supplemented by reference TRBV15 and TRBJ1-3, the full variable domain reads DAMVIQNPRYQVTQFGKPVTLSCSQTLNHNVMYWYQQKSSQAPKLLFHYYDKDFNNEADTPDNFQSRRPNTSFCFLDIRSPGLGDTAMYLCATSKPGSGNTIYFGEGSWLTVV.

This chain uses TRBV4-1 with TRBJ1-1; D uncertain. The germline V gene has CDR1 MGHRA and CDR2 YSYEKL. Deletions cut 2 bases from V and 0 bases from J, with 10 bases between. This CDR3 region has 15 residues. The CDR3 sequence: CASSQSGGMNTEAFF. CDR3 coding DNA: TGCGCCAGCAGCCAATCGGGAGGGATGAACACTGAAGCTTTCTTT.

The chain employs TRBV6-5 and TRBJ1-2; tentatively, D is TRBD1 (5 bases). Germline V gene lookup returns CDR1 MNHEY and CDR2 SVGAGI. CDR3 size: 14 residues. Trimming took off 3 bases at V and 5 bases at J, with 13 bases between the two ends. CDR3 protein: CASSYRAGGYGYTF. Here the CDR3 DNA reads TGTGCCAGCAGTTATCGAGCGGGGGGTTATGGCTACACCTTC.

The CDR3: CASSEGTGLSYEQYF. For the CDR3, the DNA is TGTGCCAGCAGCGAGGGGACAGGGTTGTCCTACGAGCAGTACTTC. V and J are TRBV7-7 and TRBJ2-7, with 9 bases identical to TRBD1. The CDR3 covers 15 residues. With 5 bases clipped from V and 1 base from J, the junction kept 6 bases outside the gene matches. Germline V gene sequence: CDR1 SSHAT, CDR2 FNYEAQ (reference sequence).

The chain employs TRBV7-7 and TRBJ2-1, with D perhaps TRBD2 (5 bases). This CDR3 contains 18 residues. Deletions cut 0 bases from V and 0 bases from J, with 15 bases between. Germline V gene sequence: CDR1 SSHAT, CDR2 FNYEAQ (reference sequence). The chain's CDR3 is CASSLAPGVGSSYNEQFF. The CDR3 region has the DNA TGTGCCAGCAGCTTAGCCCCGGGTGTGGGGAGCTCCTACAATGAGCAGTTCTTC.

The chain recombines TRBV11-2 with TRBJ2-7, with TRBD2 matching over 14 bases. The CDR3 is made up of 16 amino acids. V was pared by 1 base and J by 1 base, with 0 bases of the junction left unmatched. Germline V lookup: CDR1 SGHAT, CDR2 FQNNGV. The CDR3 sequence is CASSLGTSGGSYEQYF. CDR3 nucleotide sequence: TGTGCCAGCAGCTTAGGGACTAGCGGGGGGTCCTACGAGCAGTACTTC. The full variable domain, completed using reference TRBV11-2 and TRBJ2-7, is EAGVAQSPRYKIIEKRQSVAFWCNPISGHATLYWYQQILGQGPKLLIQFQNNGVVDDSQLPKDRFSAERLKGVDSTLKIQPAKLEDSAVYLCASSLGTSGGSYEQYFGPGTRLTVT.

This sequence joins TRBV4-1 and TRBJ1-5; perhaps TRBD1 as D (5 bases). The CDR3 contains 14 residues. Trimming removed 4 bases from V and 7 bases from J, with 14 bases in between. Looked up from germline, CDR1 is MGHRA and CDR2 is YSYEKL. The CDR3 nucleotides are TGCGCCAGCAGCCGTCTTGGGGGGGGGCAGCCCCAGCATTTT. Translating it yields CASSRLGGGQPQHF.

As DNA, the CDR3 is TGTGCCAGCAGCTTGGTTCAGGCCGGGAACACTGAAGCTTTCTTT. It encodes CASSLVQAGNTEAFF. V and J are TRBV5-5 and TRBJ1-1, with no clear D. V gave up 0 bases and J gave up 1 base, with 10 bases separating them. The CDR3 length is 15 residues. Germline V CDR1 and CDR2: SGHKS, YYEKEE (reference sequence).

This clone has a single count. The V gene is TRBV14, the J gene TRBJ2-1; 10 bases match TRBD2. With 1 base clipped from V and 7 bases from J, the junction kept 10 bases outside the gene matches. Germline CDR1 reads SGHDN; CDR2 reads FVKESK. The CDR3 is 17 residues long. CDR3 DNA: TGTGCCAGCAGCCAAGTCGGAGCGGGAGGGCCGATGAATGAGCAGTTCTTC. It specifies CASSQVGAGGPMNEQFF.

The V call is TRBV10-1, the J call TRBJ1-1; D not resolved. CDR3 length: 16 amino acids. Germline-derived CDR1 and CDR2 are WNHNN and SYGVQD (reference sequence). V was cut by 11 bases and J by 5 bases, with 27 bases left in between. The CDR3 region has the DNA TGCGCCCGACCCCCCCAATCCGGGTTCTGCCGAACTGAAGCTTTCTTT. Protein: CARPPQSGFCRTEAFF.

This clone was counted once. The chain is built from TRBV30 and TRBJ1-1, with 11 bases matching TRBD1. The length of the CDR3 is 19 residues. Germline-derived CDR1 and CDR2 are GTSNPN and SVGIG (reference sequence). After removal of 2 bases from V and 3 bases from J, the junction contained 17 bases not matched to a gene. The CDR3 coding sequence is TGTGCCTGGAGTCCTGCGGGACAGGGGGGAACAGGCCCATACACTGAAGCTTTCTTT. It is translated as CAWSPAGQGGTGPYTEAFF. Full variable domain (rest looked up from reference TRBV30 and TRBJ1-1): SQTIHQWPATLVQPVGSPLSLECTVEGTSNPNLYWYRQAAGRGLQLLFYSVGIGQISSEVPQNLSASRPQDRQFILSSKKLLLSDSGFYLCAWSPAGQGGTGPYTEAFFGQGTRLTVV.

This clone appeared a single time. The V call is TRBV5-6, the J call TRBJ1-2, with D unclear. The germline V gene has CDR1 SGHDT and CDR2 YYEEEE. The CDR3 totals 13 residues. V was trimmed by 2 bases and J by 7 bases, leaving 12 bases between them. CDR3 in amino acids: CASSFEGLSGYTF. Here the CDR3 DNA reads TGTGCCAGCAGCTTTGAGGGTTTAAGTGGCTACACCTTC.

This clone was observed a few times. This chain connects TRBV19 to TRBJ1-3; the D is unclear. The ends were cut back, 3 bases at V and 0 bases at J, with 9 bases in the middle. This CDR3 is 15 amino acids long. Germline lookup yields CDR1 LNHDA and CDR2 SQIVND (reference sequence). The CDR3 reads CASSIGGTSGNTIYF. CDR3 DNA sequence: TGTGCCAGTAGTATTGGAGGTACCTCTGGAAACACCATATATTTT.

Of note for this clone: Other DNA sequences in the sample encode the same CDR3. The J gene is TRBJ2-7, the V gene TRBV6-2 or TRBV6-3, with D perhaps matching TRBD1 (6 bases). Trimming removed 4 bases at V and 4 bases at J, with 14 bases between. Germline V lookup: CDR1 MNHEY, CDR2 SVGEGT. CDR3 length: 14 amino acids. The CDR3 sequence is CASSLSGVGYEQYF. The CDR3 DNA reads as TGTGCCAGCAGTTTGTCAGGGGTTGGATACGAGCAGTACTTC.

The chain combines TRBV9 with TRBJ1-2; TRBD1 agrees at 7 bases. V was pared by 0 bases and J by 4 bases, with 6 bases of the junction left unmatched. The CDR3 is 15 residues long. Germline V gene data show CDR1 as SGDLS and CDR2 as YYNGEE. The CDR3 sequence: CASSVERTGPYGYTF. The CDR3 DNA reads TGTGCCAGCAGCGTAGAGAGGACAGGTCCCTATGGCTACACCTTC.

The V and J genes are TRBV4-1 and TRBJ1-6; 7 positions agree with TRBD1. This CDR3 comprises 20 residues. Losses at the gene ends were 0 bases for V and 6 bases for J; bases not matched to a gene: 17. Germline assignment: CDR1 MGHRA and CDR2 YSYEKL. CDR3 DNA sequence: TGCGCCAGCAGCCAAGATCCCATAAGGGCGACAGGGCATCGTAATTCACCCCTCCACTTT. Translation gives CASSQDPIRATGHRNSPLHF.

The gene calls are TRBV6-5 and TRBJ2-7; a weak D match, TRBD2 (5 bases). Trimming removed 0 bases at V and 3 bases at J, with 15 bases between. The CDR3 is 16 amino acids. CDR1 MNHEY and CDR2 SVGAGI come from the germline V gene. The CDR3 region has the DNA TGTGCCAGCAGTTACTCGGCAGGAGGCTCCGGCTACGAGCAGTACTTC. Protein product: CASSYSAGGSGYEQYF.

The chain combines TRBV5-8 with TRBJ2-1, with TRBD2 matching over 12 bases. J lost 4 bases, V lost 2 bases, and 1 base had no gene match. The germline CDR1 and CDR2 sequences are SGHTS and YDEGEE. The CDR3 is 15 residues long. The CDR3 loop is CASSFGTSGYNEQFF. The CDR3 bases are TGTGCCAGCAGCTTCGGGACTAGCGGGTACAATGAGCAGTTCTTC.

The rearrangement joins TRBV7-9 to TRBJ2-1; weak D call: TRBD2 (6 bases). Trimming cost V 5 bases and J 7 bases, with 9 bases left between them. Germline values: CDR1 SEHNR, CDR2 FQNEAQ (reference sequence). This CDR3 is built from 12 residues. The CDR3 protein is CASSAGTNEQFF. CDR3 DNA: TGTGCCAGCAGCGCCGGGACTAATGAGCAGTTCTTC.

V usage is TRBV6-6 and J usage is TRBJ2-2; D remains unclear. Trimming shortened V by 5 bases and J by 0 bases, and 13 bases separated the two germline ends. The length of the CDR3 is 16 residues. Germline V gene lookup returns CDR1 MNHNY and CDR2 SVGAGI (reference sequence). The CDR3 DNA reads as TGTGCCAGCAGTCACAAACAGATTCCGAACACCGGGGAGCTGTTTTTT. It is translated as CASSHKQIPNTGELFF.